These 2 T cell receptor beta chains came from one sample sequenced in a study of response to subunit inactivated influenza vaccine. One entry per CDR3 protein, called by TCRdb with MiXCR from the RT-PCR reads. The table records roughly 550,000 distinct CDR3 sequences, approximately 24% of them present only once. Another study also made use of these data, one on T cells expressing NK-cell markers. That work contributes: UMIs accompanied the 5'RACE template switching by which TCR beta cDNA was made.

This material consisted of CD4+ T cells sorted from PBMCs, taken roughly 12 days after vaccination. These receptors came from a man aged 45-65 years who received an inactivated influenza vaccine.

This clonotype was observed a few times. The rearrangement joins TRBV4-1 to TRBJ2-4; the D gene is possibly TRBD2 (5 bases). CDR1 is MGHRA, CDR2 YSYEKL, per germline. The CDR3 is made up of 15 amino acids. V lost 0 bases, J lost 3 bases, and 9 bases lay in between. For the CDR3, the DNA is TGCGCCAGCAGCCAAGAGGGCAGCGGCAAAAACATTCAGTACTTC. Encoded protein: CASSQEGSGKNIQYF.

The rearrangement links TRBV6-2 or TRBV6-3 to TRBJ1-1, with D possibly TRBD1 on 5 matching bases. CDR3 size: 15 residues. V gave up 7 bases and J gave up 1 base, with 16 bases separating them. Per germline, CDR1 MNHEY and CDR2 SVGEGT. CDR3 protein: CASTGTNPPNTEAFF. In DNA form, the CDR3 reads TGTGCCAGCACCGGGACCAATCCCCCGAACACTGAAGCTTTCTTT.